Each of the 10 T cell receptor beta chains below was sequenced from the same sample in a study of T cells in Graves' hyperthyroidism and ophthalmopathy. The source material, RNA transcripts, was used to amplify TCR beta CDR3 regions. Initially, a first-round RT-PCR of the TCR CDR3 employed the HTBI primer set. TCRdb processed the multiplex PCR reads anew with MiXCR; each CDR3 protein has one entry. The sample holds 250,000 to 300,000 distinct CDR3 sequences, roughly 15% seen once. Sequencing used blood. These receptors all stem from a woman in her 40s with Graves' hyperthyroidism that later progressed to Graves' ophthalmopathy.

To note about this clonotype: The conserved final phenylalanine or tryptophan is absent from the CDR3, which likely points to a read error. Because the CDR3's place on the DNA is in doubt, the DNA is left out and the CDR3 is given as listed by TCRdb. J is TRBJ1-5 and V is TRBV11-2. Germline V CDR1 and CDR2: SGHAT, FQNNGV. The CDR3 extends over 15 residues, inclusive of both ends. The CDR3 protein is CASSPLSGSNQPRHV.

This clonotype occurred a few times. The chain recombines TRBV15 with TRBJ2-2; 9 bases agree with TRBD1. The germline CDR1 and CDR2 sequences are LNHNV and YYDKDF (reference sequence). The J segment lost 3 bases and the V segment lost 1 base, leaving 6 bases of the junction unmatched. This CDR3 spans 17 amino acids. The CDR3 region is CATSRGLRTGDTGELFF. The CDR3 DNA follows: TGTGCCACCAGCAGAGGGTTAAGGACAGGGGACACCGGGGAGCTGTTTTTT.

This clonotype appeared many times. This chain links TRBV6-2 or TRBV6-3 with TRBJ2-5; D perhaps matches TRBD2 (5 bases). Between the trimmed V and J ends, which lost 5 bases and 3 bases, there was a span of 10 bases. CDR3 length equals 13 residues. Germline V lookup: CDR1 MNHEY, CDR2 SVGEGT. Here the CDR3 reads CASSGPGEETQYF. Written as DNA, the CDR3 is TGTGCCAGCAGTGGTCCCGGGGAAGAGACCCAGTACTTC.

This clonotype was observed a few times. J is TRBJ2-7 and V is TRBV6-2 or TRBV6-3; a weak D match, TRBD2 (5 bases). Germline CDR1 reads MNHEY; CDR2 reads SVGEGT. This CDR3 has 14 amino acids. Trimming removed 7 bases at V and 2 bases at J, with 15 bases between. In DNA, the CDR3 is TGTGCCAGCACCTTGATCGGGGAACCCTACGAGCAGTACTTC. Translating it yields CASTLIGEPYEQYF.

In its sample, this clonotype was seen many times. The chain employs TRBV28 and TRBJ1-5; tentative D call: TRBD1 (5 bases). The CDR3 consists of 13 residues. The V end lost 3 bases, the J end lost 5 bases, and 8 bases lay between the germline ends. CDR1 is MDHEN, CDR2 SYDVKM, per germline. The CDR3, as DNA: TGTGCCAGCAGTTTTATGGGGGATCAGCCCCAGCATTTT. This gives the protein CASSFMGDQPQHF. Using reference TRBV28 and TRBJ1-5 for the parts outside the CDR3, the full variable domain is DVKVTQSSRYLVKRTGEKVFLECVQDMDHENMFWYRQDPGLGLRLIYFSYDVKMKEKGDIPEGYSVSREKKERFSLILESASTNQTSMYLCASSFMGDQPQHFGDGTRLSIL.

This clonotype turned up a few times. In nucleotides, the CDR3 is TGTGCCAGCAGCGAGGGACTAGCGGGTGGCGGGAATACGCAGTATTTT. Translation: CASSEGLAGGGNTQYF. The V and J genes are TRBV2 and TRBJ2-3, with 12 bases matching TRBD2. Per germline, CDR1 SNHLY and CDR2 FYNNEI. The V gene end was trimmed by 6 bases and the J gene end by 7 bases; junction bases not matched to a gene: 11. The length of the CDR3 is 16 residues.

This clonotype came up many times. The chain has TRBV28 and TRBJ1-4; TRBD1 might be the D (5 bases). CDR1 and CDR2 from the germline V gene are MDHEN and SYDVKM. This CDR3 region has 16 residues. The germline V and J ends were trimmed by 2 bases and 7 bases, with 17 bases remaining between them. The CDR3 DNA follows: TGTGCCAGCAGTTTAGATCAGGGCCCGACAACTGAAAAACTGTTTTTT. The encoded protein is CASSLDQGPTTEKLFF.

This clonotype was detected ten times or more. V and J are TRBV5-1 and TRBJ1-5; possible D gene TRBD1, 5 bases. Germline assignment: CDR1 SGHRS and CDR2 YFSETQ. The V end lost 0 bases, the J end lost 6 bases, and 7 bases lay between the germline ends. The length of the CDR3 is 13 residues. This CDR3 is CASSLDGAQPQHF. Written as DNA, the CDR3 is TGCGCCAGCAGCTTGGACGGGGCTCAGCCCCAGCATTTT.

This clonotype was found many times. The rearrangement links TRBV29-1 to TRBJ2-1; D gene ambiguous. V lost 7 bases and J lost 5, with 12 bases in between. The germline V gene has CDR1 SQVTM and CDR2 ANQGSEA. The CDR3 extends over 12 amino acids. CDR3 sequence: CSGRWVDNEQFF. DNA of the CDR3: TGCAGCGGGCGCTGGGTAGACAATGAGCAGTTCTTC.

This clonotype was recorded at least ten times. CDR3 nucleotide sequence: TGCGCCAGCAGCTTGGCCCCGCGGCGGACCCAGTACTTC. Translating it yields CASSLAPRRTQYF. The rearrangement joins TRBV5-1 to TRBJ2-5; D is unresolved. Germline values: CDR1 SGHRS, CDR2 YFSETQ. The CDR3 sequence is 13 residues long. Trimming pared 0 bases from V and 7 bases from J, leaving 10 bases between. The whole variable domain, filled in from reference TRBV5-1 and TRBJ2-5, reads KAGVTQTPRYLIKTRGQQVTLSCSPISGHRSVSWYQQTPGQGLQFLFEYFSETQRNKGNFPGRFSGRQFSNSRSEMNVSTLELGDSALYLCASSLAPRRTQYFGPGTRLLVL.